One and the same sample provided the 12 T cell receptor beta chains below, sequenced in a study of blood T cells in healthy people across ages. The second PCR ran about 6 to 11 cycles with a sample-barcoded 5' primer and J-beta primers. TCRdb independently ran MiXCR on the 5' RACE reads; one entry per CDR3 protein. This sample has over a million distinct CDR3 sequences, with 55% to 75% found just once. Material for sequencing was blood. Source of these receptors: a man aged 18 to 29 in good health.

The V call is TRBV12-3 or TRBV12-4, the J call TRBJ2-7, with 7 bases that match TRBD1. Gene TRBJ2-5 matches the end of the DNA better, so the J call may be wrong. CDR3 length: 15 residues. The CDR3, as DNA: TGTGCCAGCAGCTCCCCGCACAGGGGACAAGAGACCCAGTACTTC. Protein product: CASSSPHRGQETQYF.

This clonotype was detected only a few times. V and J are TRBV6-2 or TRBV6-3 and TRBJ2-5, with D perhaps matching TRBD2 (5 bases). The germline V gene encodes CDR1 MNHEY and CDR2 SVGEGT. Trimming took off 8 bases at V and 7 bases at J, with 11 bases between the two ends. The CDR3 loop spans 11 amino acids. The CDR3 nucleotides read TGTGCCAGCGGCGGGTCAGGGACCCAGTACTTC. Encoded protein: CASGGSGTQYF.

The chain combines TRBV25-1 with TRBJ2-1; TRBD2 agrees at 10 bases. From germline, CDR1 is MGHDK and CDR2 SYGVNS. The CDR3 runs to 18 residues. Losses at the gene ends were 3 bases for V and 2 bases for J; bases not matched to a gene: 10. CDR3 coding DNA: TGTGCCAGCAGTGAGGGAGCGGGAGGGCCTTCCGCCTACAATGAGCAGTTCTTC. Encoded protein: CASSEGAGGPSAYNEQFF.

V usage is TRBV9 and J usage is TRBJ1-5; D is unresolved. Looked up from germline, CDR1 is SGDLS and CDR2 is YYNGEE. This CDR3 is 14 amino acids long. Trimming left V 4 bases short and J 3 bases short, with 11 bases between. In nucleotides, the CDR3 is TGTGCCAGCAGCAGAGGTGGAGACAATCAGCCCCAGCATTTT. Protein: CASSRGGDNQPQHF.

The chain is built from TRBV27 and TRBJ1-4, with TRBD1 identical over 9 bases. V trimming: 4 bases; J trimming: 5 bases; junction bases outside the gene matches: 8. From germline, CDR1 is MNHEY and CDR2 SMNVEV (reference sequence). The CDR3 consists of 16 residues. In DNA form, the CDR3 reads TGTGCCAGCAGTTCGTCGTTGGGACAGGGAAATGAAAAACTGTTTTTT. Amino acid sequence: CASSSSLGQGNEKLFF.

Only a few counts were recorded for this clonotype. The V and J genes are TRBV6-6 and TRBJ2-1; D might be TRBD1 (6 bases). CDR1 is MNHNY, CDR2 SVGAGI, per germline (reference sequence). This CDR3 has 12 residues. Trimming removed 10 bases at V and 4 bases at J, with 11 bases between. CDR3 sequence: CATQQGYNEQFF. In nucleotides, the CDR3 is TGTGCCACCCAACAGGGATACAATGAGCAGTTCTTC.

The gene calls are TRBV4-2 and TRBJ2-5; D unresolved. Trimming removed 4 bases from V and 2 bases from J, with 17 bases in between. This CDR3 is built from 16 residues. The germline CDR1 and CDR2 sequences are LGHNA and YNFKEQ. The CDR3 nucleotides read TGTGCCAGCAGCCGCCTGGTATTGGCCCAGCAAGAGACCCAGTACTTC. Its protein is CASSRLVLAQQETQYF.

The rearrangement uses TRBV25-1 and TRBJ2-2; the D gene is possibly TRBD2 (6 bases). The V gene lost 2 bases and the J gene lost 7 bases, with 14 bases spanning the gap. Looked up from germline, CDR1 is MGHDK and CDR2 is SYGVNS. This CDR3 is 15 amino acids long. In DNA, the CDR3 is TGTGCCAGCAGTGAACCCGGGGGAGGTGGCGGGGAGCTGTTTTTT. It codes for CASSEPGGGGGELFF. The full variable domain, completed using reference TRBV25-1 and TRBJ2-2, is EADIYQTPRYLVIGTGKKITLECSQTMGHDKMYWYQQDPGMELHLIHYSYGVNSTEKGDLSSESTVSRIRTEHFPLTLESARPSHTSQYLCASSEPGGGGGELFFGEGSRLTVL.

J is TRBJ2-7 and V is TRBV10-3, with D unresolved. The V end was cut by 2 bases, the J end by 5 bases, with 10 bases between. Germline values: CDR1 ENHRY, CDR2 SYGVKD. The CDR3 length is 13 residues. In nucleotides, the CDR3 is TGTGCCATCAGTGAGGGCTATAACAACGAGCAGTACTTC. Translated: CAISEGYNNEQYF.

As for this clonotype: Given a much more abundant clone one base away, this may be a read error. This sequence joins TRBV7-9 and TRBJ1-2; D might be TRBD1 (6 bases). Trimming cost V 5 bases and J 8 bases, with 15 bases left between them. The CDR3 runs 13 residues. Germline assignment: CDR1 SEHNR and CDR2 FQNEAQ (reference sequence). The CDR3 DNA is TGTGCCAGCAGCGTAGAGGGACAAAGGGGCTACACCTTC. This translates into CASSVEGQRGYTF.

J is TRBJ2-7 and V is TRBV15; 7 bases are shared with TRBD2. V shed 0 bases and J 3 bases; nucleotides not matched to a gene: 8. The length of the CDR3 is 16 residues. CDR1 and CDR2 (germline): LNHNV, YYDKDF (reference sequence). The CDR3 here is CATSRDPWTRDYEQYF. The DNA of the CDR3 is TGTGCCACCAGCAGAGATCCTTGGACTAGGGACTACGAGCAGTACTTC.

The rearrangement links TRBV28 to TRBJ1-2; D remains ambiguous. Per germline, CDR1 MDHEN and CDR2 SYDVKM. The CDR3 is made up of 12 amino acids. The V end lost 7 bases, the J end lost 4 bases, and 10 bases lay between the germline ends. CDR3 sequence reads: CASMPGAYGYTF. CDR3 DNA sequence: TGTGCCAGCATGCCGGGAGCCTATGGCTACACCTTC.